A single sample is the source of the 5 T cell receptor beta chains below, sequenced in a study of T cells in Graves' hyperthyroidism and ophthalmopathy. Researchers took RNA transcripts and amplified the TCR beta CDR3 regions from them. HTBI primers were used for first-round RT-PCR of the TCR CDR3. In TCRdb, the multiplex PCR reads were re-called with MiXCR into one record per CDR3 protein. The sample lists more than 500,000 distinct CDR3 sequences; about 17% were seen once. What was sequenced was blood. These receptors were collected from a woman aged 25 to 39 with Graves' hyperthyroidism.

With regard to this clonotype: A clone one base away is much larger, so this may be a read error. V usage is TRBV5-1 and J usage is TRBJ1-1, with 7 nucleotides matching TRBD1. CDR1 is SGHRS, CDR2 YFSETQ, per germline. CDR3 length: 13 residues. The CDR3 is CTSSRGIGTEAFF. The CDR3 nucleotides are TGCACCAGCAGCAGGGGGATAGGAACTGAAGCTTTCTTT.

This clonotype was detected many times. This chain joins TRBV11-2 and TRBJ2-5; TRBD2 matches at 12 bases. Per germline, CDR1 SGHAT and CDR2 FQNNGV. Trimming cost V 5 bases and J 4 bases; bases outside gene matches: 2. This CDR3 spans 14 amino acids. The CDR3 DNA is TGTGCCAGCAGCATGGGACTAGCGGGAGAGACCCAGTACTTC. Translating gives CASSMGLAGETQYF.

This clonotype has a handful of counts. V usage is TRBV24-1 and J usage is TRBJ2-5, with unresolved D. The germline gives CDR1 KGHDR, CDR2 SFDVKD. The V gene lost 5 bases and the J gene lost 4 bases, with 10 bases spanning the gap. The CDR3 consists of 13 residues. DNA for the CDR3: TGTGCCACCAGTGGTCACAGCGTAGAGACCCAGTACTTC. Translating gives CATSGHSVETQYF.

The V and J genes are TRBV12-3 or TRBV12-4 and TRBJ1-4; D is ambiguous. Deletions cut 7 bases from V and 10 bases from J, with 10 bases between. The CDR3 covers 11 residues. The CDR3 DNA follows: TGTGCCAGCATGATGATGGGAAAACTGTTTTTT. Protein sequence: CASMMMGKLFF.

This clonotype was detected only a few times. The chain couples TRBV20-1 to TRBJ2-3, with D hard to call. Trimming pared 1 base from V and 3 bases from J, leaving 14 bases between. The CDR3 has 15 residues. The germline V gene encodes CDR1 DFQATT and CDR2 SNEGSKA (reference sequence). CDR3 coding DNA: TGCAGTGCTAGAGGTTACTACCTTGGGACAGATACGCAGTATTTT. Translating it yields CSARGYYLGTDTQYF.